This TCR beta chain was documented in a study of response to subunit inactivated influenza vaccine. The study's findings and limits: Each seasonal flu vaccination may recruit only limited new T cells, authors suggested.

Turning to this clonotype: Its antigen is not known.

The V end lost 6 bases, the J end lost 5 bases, and 16 bases lay between the germline ends. Per the germline V gene, CDR1 is MDHEN and CDR2 is SYDVKM. There are 14 residues in the CDR3. One entry per CDR3 protein, called by TCRdb with MiXCR from the RT-PCR reads. The repertoire includes about 830,000 distinct CDR3 sequences, 15% to 20% of them detected once, and 11% sits in the top ten. This clonotype originated in a man between 45 and 60 years old who received an inactivated influenza vaccine. The sample consisted of PBMCs from blood, taken 5 to 6 days after vaccination. The chain couples TRBV28 to TRBJ2-5; the D is unclear. The CDR3 DNA sequence: TGTGCCAGCAGCCCCAAGGTGCAGTTTGAGACCCAGTACTTC. Translated: CASSPKVQFETQYF.